This TCR beta chain was found in a study of cytomegalovirus exposure and HLA in healthy donors. The PCR was carried out with 60 Vbeta primers and 13 Jbeta primers. Clones were read by immunoSEQ multiplex PCR, and TCRdb kept only the in-frame ones, dropping some. The sample has about 140,000 clones; about four fifths are singletons. V gave up 7 bases and J gave up 4 bases, with 11 bases separating them. In germline, CDR1 is GTSNPN, CDR2 SVGIG (reference sequence). This CDR3 comprises 11 residues. The source material was PBMCs. V and J are TRBV30 and TRBJ2-7; D is ambiguous. The clonotype was recovered from a male donor in good health and CMV-seronegative. In DNA form, the CDR3 reads TGTGCCTTTGCTGACACATACGAGCAGTACTTC. It codes for CAFADTYEQYF.